The TCR beta chain under discussion was sequenced for a study of graft-versus-host responses after intestinal transplantation. For the study at large: Grafts were multivisceral, liver-intestinal, or isolated intestinal. All of the recipients had induction that used anti-thymocyte globulin, then tacrolimus and steroids for two to four years.

Sequenced by immunoSEQ multiplex PCR; TCRdb stores in-frame clones only, minus some. The sample lists under 30,000 clones, 80% to 90% occurring once. Looked up from germline, CDR1 is SGHRS and CDR2 is YFSETQ. The CDR3 loop spans 14 amino acids. The trim removed 4 bases at V and 5 bases at J, leaving 8 bases unmatched. In its sample, this clone was seen a few times. This specimen was PBMCs, taken approximately 450 days after intestinal transplant. The origin of this receptor is a human patient who received an intestinal transplant, so some T cells may come from the graft donor. This rearrangement joins TRBV5-1 to TRBJ2-5; 7 bases agree with TRBD2. CDR3: CASSLTSVQETQYF. The CDR3 DNA sequence: TGCGCCAGCAGCCTCACTAGCGTCCAGGAGACCCAGTACTTC.